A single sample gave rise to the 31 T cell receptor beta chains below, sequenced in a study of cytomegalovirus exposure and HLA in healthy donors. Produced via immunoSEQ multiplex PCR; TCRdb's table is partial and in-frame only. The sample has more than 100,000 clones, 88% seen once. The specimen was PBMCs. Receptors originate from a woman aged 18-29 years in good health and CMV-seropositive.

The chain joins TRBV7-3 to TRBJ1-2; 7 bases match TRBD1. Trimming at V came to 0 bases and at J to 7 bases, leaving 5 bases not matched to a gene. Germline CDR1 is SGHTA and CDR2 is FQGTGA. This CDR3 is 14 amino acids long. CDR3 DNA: TGTGCCAGCAGCTTAACAGGGGGCCCTGCTGGCTACACCTTC. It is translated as CASSLTGGPAGYTF.

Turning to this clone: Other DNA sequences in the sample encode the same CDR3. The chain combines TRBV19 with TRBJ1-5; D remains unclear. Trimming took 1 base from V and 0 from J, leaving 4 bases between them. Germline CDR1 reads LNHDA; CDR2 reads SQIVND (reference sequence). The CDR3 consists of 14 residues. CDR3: CASSIVYSNQPQHF. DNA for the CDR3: TGTGCCAGTAGTATAGTGTATAGCAATCAGCCCCAGCATTTT.

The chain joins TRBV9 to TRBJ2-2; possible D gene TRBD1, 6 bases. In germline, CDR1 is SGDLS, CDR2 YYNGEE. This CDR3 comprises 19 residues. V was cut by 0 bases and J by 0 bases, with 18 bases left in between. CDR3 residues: CASSVGLRQATSNTGELFF. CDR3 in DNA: TGTGCCAGCAGCGTAGGTTTGAGACAGGCTACTTCGAACACCGGGGAGCTGTTTTTT.

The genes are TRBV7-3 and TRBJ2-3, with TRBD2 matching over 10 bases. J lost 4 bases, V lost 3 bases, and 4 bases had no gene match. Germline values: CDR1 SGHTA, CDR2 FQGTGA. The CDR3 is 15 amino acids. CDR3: CASSLTSGSADTQYF. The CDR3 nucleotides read TGTGCCAGCAGCTTGACTAGCGGGTCCGCAGATACGCAGTATTTT.

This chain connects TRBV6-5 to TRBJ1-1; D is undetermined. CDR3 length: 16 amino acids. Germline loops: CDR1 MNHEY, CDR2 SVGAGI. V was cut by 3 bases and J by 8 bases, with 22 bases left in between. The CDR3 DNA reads TGTGCCAGCAGTTATCTGGGGAGAGGACGTTTTCTGGAAGCTTTCTTT. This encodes CASSYLGRGRFLEAFF.

The CDR3 region is CAFQGEETQYF. As DNA, the CDR3 is TGTGCCTTCCAGGGGGAAGAGACCCAGTACTTC. The chain recombines TRBV30 with TRBJ2-5, with 7 bases lining up with TRBD1. The junction had 2 bases not matched to a gene; V was cut back by 7 bases and J by 3 bases. The CDR3 is 11 amino acids. Germline loops: CDR1 GTSNPN, CDR2 SVGIG (reference sequence).

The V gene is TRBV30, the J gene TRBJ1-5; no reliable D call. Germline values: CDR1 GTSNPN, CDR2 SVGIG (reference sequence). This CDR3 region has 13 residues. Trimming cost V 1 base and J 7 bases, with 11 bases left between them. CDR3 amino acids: CAWSGLRRQPQHF. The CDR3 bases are TGTGCCTGGAGTGGTCTGAGGAGGCAGCCCCAGCATTTT.

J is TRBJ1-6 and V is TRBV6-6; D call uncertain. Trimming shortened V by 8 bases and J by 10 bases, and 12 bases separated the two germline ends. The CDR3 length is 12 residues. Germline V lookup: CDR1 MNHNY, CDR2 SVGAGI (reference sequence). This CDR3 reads CASQQGGSPLHF. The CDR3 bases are TGTGCCAGCCAACAAGGCGGATCACCCCTCCACTTT.

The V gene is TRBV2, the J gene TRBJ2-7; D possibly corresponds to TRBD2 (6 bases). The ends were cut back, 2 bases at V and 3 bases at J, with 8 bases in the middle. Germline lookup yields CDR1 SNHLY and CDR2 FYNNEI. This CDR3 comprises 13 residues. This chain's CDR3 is CASSESGLYEQYF. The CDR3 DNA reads TGTGCCAGCAGTGAATCGGGACTCTACGAGCAGTACTTC.

CDR3 DNA sequence: TGCGCCAGCAGCCAAGATTACTTTGACTTCTACGAGCAGTACTTC. Its protein product is CASSQDYFDFYEQYF. This chain connects TRBV4-3 to TRBJ2-7; D is unclear. The CDR3 length is 15 residues. With 0 bases removed from V and 3 bases from J, the gap between germline ends came to 12 bases. CDR1 is LGHNA and CDR2 is YSLEER in the germline V gene.

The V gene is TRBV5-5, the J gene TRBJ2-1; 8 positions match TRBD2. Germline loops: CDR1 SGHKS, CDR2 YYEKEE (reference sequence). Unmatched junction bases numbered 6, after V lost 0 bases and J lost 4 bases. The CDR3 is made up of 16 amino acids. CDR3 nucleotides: TGTGCCAGCAGCTTGGAATCACTAGCGGTTTACAATGAGCAGTTCTTC. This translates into CASSLESLAVYNEQFF.

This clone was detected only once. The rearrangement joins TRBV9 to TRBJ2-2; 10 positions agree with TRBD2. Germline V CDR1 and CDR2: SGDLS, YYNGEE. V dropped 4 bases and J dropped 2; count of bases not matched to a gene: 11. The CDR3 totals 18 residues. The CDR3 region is CASSPHPVAGGNTGELFF. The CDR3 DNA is TGTGCCAGCAGCCCCCACCCAGTAGCGGGAGGTAACACCGGGGAGCTGTTTTTT.

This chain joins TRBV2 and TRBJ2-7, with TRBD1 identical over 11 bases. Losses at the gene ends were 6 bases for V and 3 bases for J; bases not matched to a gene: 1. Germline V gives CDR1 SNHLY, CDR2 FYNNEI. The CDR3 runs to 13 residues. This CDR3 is CASSGTGGYEQYF. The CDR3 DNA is TGTGCCAGCAGCGGGACAGGGGGCTACGAGCAGTACTTC. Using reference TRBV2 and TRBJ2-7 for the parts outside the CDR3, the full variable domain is EPEVTQTPSHQVTQMGQEVILRCVPISNHLYFYWYRQILGQKVEFLVSFYNNEISEKSEIFDDQFSVERPDGSNFTLKIRSTKLEDSAMYFCASSGTGGYEQYFGPGTRLTVT.

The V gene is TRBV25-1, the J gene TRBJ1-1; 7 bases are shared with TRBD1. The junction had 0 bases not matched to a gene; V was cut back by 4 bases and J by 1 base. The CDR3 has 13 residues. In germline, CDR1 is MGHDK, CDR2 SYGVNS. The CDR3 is CASSGQGNTEAFF. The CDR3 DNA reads TGTGCCAGCAGTGGACAGGGGAACACTGAAGCTTTCTTT.

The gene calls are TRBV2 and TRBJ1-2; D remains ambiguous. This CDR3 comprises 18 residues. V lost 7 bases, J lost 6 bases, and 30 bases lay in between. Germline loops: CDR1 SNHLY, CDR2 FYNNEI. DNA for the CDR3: TGTGCCAGCAAGAGGATGAGAGGGAACGGCACCTTAGAGGATGGCTACACCTTC. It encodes CASKRMRGNGTLEDGYTF.

The CDR3 region is CAWNPTAGNTIYF. In DNA, the CDR3 is TGTGCCTGGAACCCGACAGCTGGAAACACCATATATTTT. V gene TRBV30 combines with J gene TRBJ1-3; TRBD1 might be the D (5 bases). Trimming cost V 4 bases and J 2 bases, with 9 bases left between them. Germline values: CDR1 GTSNPN, CDR2 SVGIG (reference sequence). The CDR3 is made up of 13 amino acids.

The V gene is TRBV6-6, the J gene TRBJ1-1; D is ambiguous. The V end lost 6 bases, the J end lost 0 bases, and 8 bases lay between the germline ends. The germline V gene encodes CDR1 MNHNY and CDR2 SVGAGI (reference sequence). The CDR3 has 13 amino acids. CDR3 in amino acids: CASSITVNTEAFF. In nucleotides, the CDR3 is TGTGCCAGCAGCATAACAGTGAACACTGAAGCTTTCTTT.

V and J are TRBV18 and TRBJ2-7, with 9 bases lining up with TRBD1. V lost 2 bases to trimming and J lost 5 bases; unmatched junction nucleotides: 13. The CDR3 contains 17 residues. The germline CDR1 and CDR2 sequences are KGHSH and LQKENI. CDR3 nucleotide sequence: TGTGCCAGCTCACCAATCCCGGTCGGGACAGGGATCGACGAGCAGTACTTC. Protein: CASSPIPVGTGIDEQYF.

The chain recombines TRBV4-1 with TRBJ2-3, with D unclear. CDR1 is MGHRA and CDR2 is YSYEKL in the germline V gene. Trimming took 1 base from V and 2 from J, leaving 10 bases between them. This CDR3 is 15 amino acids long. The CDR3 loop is CASSQGNRNTDTQYF. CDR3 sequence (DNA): TGCGCCAGCAGCCAAGGTAACAGAAACACAGATACGCAGTATTTT.

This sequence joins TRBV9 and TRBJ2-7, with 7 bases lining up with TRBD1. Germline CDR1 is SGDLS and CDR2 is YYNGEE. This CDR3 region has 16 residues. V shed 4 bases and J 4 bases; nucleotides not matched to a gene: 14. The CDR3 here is CASSPKSLDREYEQYF. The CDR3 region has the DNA TGTGCCAGCAGCCCCAAGTCCCTCGACAGGGAGTACGAGCAGTACTTC.

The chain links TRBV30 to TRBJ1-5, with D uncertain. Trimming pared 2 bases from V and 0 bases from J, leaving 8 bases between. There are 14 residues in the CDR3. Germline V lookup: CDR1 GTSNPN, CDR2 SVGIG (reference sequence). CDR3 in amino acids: CAWSLPYSNQPQHF. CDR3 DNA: TGTGCCTGGAGTTTGCCCTATAGCAATCAGCCCCAGCATTTT.

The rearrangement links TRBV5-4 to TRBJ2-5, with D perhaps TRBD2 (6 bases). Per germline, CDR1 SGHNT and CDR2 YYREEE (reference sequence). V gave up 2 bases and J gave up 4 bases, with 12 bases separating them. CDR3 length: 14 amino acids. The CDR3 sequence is CASSLLGTRETQYF. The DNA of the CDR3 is TGTGCCAGCAGCTTACTGGGGACTCGAGAGACCCAGTACTTC.

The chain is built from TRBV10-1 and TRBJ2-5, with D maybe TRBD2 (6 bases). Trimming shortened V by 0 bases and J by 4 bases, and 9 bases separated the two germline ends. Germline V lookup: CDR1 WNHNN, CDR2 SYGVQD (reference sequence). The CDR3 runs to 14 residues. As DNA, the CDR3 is TGCGCCAGCAGTGAGTCCGGGGGTAGAGAGACCCAGTACTTC. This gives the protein CASSESGGRETQYF.

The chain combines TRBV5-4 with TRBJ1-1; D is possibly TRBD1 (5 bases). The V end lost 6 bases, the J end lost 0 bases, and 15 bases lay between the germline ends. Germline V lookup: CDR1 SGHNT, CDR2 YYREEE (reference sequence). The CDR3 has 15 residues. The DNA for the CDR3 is TGTGCCAGCACCCCAGGGAAAGGGATGAACACTGAAGCTTTCTTT. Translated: CASTPGKGMNTEAFF.

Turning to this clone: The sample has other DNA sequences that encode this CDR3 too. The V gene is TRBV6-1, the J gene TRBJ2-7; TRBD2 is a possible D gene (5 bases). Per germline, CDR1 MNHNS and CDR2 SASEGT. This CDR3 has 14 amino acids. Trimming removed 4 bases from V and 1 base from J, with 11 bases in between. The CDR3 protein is CASSAGGGSYEQYF. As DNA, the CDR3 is TGTGCCAGCAGTGCTGGTGGCGGGTCCTACGAGCAGTACTTC.

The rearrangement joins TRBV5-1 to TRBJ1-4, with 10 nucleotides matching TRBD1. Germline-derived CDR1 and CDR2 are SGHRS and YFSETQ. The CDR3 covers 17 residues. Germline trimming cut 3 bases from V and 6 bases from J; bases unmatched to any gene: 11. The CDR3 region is CASSSGTGVGEDEKLFF. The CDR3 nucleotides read TGCGCCAGCAGCTCAGGGACAGGGGTAGGGGAGGATGAAAAACTGTTTTTT. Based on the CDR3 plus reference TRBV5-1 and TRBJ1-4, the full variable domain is KAGVTQTPRYLIKTRGQQVTLSCSPISGHRSVSWYQQTPGQGLQFLFEYFSETQRNKGNFPGRFSGRQFSNSRSEMNVSTLELGDSALYLCASSSGTGVGEDEKLFFGSGTQLSVL.

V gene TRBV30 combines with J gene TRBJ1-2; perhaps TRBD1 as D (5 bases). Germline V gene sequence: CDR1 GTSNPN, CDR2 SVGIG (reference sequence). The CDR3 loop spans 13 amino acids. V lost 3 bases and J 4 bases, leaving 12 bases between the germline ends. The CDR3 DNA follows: TGTGCCTGGAGAGCACAGGCAACCTATGGCTACACCTTC. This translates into CAWRAQATYGYTF.

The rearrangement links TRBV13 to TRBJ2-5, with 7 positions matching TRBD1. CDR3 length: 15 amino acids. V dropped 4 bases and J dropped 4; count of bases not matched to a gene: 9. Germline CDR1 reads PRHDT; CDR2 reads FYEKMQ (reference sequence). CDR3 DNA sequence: TGTGCCAGCAGCTCCCGCAGGGGGACGCGAGAGACCCAGTACTTC. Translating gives CASSSRRGTRETQYF.

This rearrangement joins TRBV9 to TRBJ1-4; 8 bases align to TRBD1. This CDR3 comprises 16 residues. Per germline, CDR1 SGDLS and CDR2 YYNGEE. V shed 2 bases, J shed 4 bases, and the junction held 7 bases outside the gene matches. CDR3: CASSVEGQGYNEKLFF. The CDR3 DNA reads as TGTGCCAGCAGCGTGGAAGGACAGGGTTATAATGAAAAACTGTTTTTT.

CDR3 DNA sequence: TGTGCCAGTAGTCCTGGGACAGGGGAAATTAGGAGTTCCACTGAAGCTTTCTTT. Translating it yields CASSPGTGEIRSSTEAFF. The rearrangement links TRBV19 to TRBJ1-1, with 10 bases aligning to TRBD1. Germline V gene data show CDR1 as LNHDA and CDR2 as SQIVND (reference sequence). CDR3 size: 18 residues. With V trimmed by 5 bases and J by 4 bases, 16 bases remained unmatched.

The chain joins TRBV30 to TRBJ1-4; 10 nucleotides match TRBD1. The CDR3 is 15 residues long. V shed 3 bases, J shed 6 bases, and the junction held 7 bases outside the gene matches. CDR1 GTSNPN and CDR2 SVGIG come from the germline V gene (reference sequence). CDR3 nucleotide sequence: TGTGCCTGGAGGGAAGAGACAGGGGGCGATGAAAAACTGTTTTTT. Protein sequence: CAWREETGGDEKLFF.